This paragraph covers one TCR beta chain sequence. Genomic DNA templated the TCR beta VDJ and CDR3 profiling. Each CDR3 protein is one row after TCRdb ran MiXCR on the reads. The sample gives more than 150,000 distinct CDR3 sequences, around half of which show up once; about 1.7% is in the top ten. Germline CDR1 is WSHSY and CDR2 is SAAADI. V shed 4 bases and J 0 bases; nucleotides not matched to a gene: 8. This CDR3 is 16 amino acids long. This entry is derived from a study of CD8+CD57+ T cells in acquired aplastic anemia. All patients picked for sequencing had shown, by flow cytometry, an expansion of CD8+CD57+ cells. Among the patients, all had severe acquired aplastic anemia.

The receptor's source is a human donor with aplastic anemia. The sample taken for sequencing was sorted CD4+, CD8+, or CD8+CD57+ T cells (not recorded which) from PBMCs. This chain joins TRBV10-2 and TRBJ2-7, with TRBD2 matching 8 bases. CDR3 coding DNA: TGCGCCAGCAGTGGCACTAGCGGACGGAGCTCCTACGAGCAGTACTTC. As protein: CASSGTSGRSSYEQYF.